The 30 T cell receptor beta chains in this list originate from one sample, sequenced in a study of blood T cell repertoires in COVID-19. Sequenced by immunoSEQ multiplex PCR; TCRdb stores in-frame clones only, minus some. The data contain about 160,000 clones, about 85% of them singletons. The sample was peripheral blood. Receptor source: a woman in her forties or fifties with COVID-19, enrolled during active disease.

The rearrangement joins TRBV12-3 or TRBV12-4 to TRBJ1-5, with D unresolved. The length of the CDR3 is 12 residues. The V end was cut by 1 base, the J end by 6 bases, with 4 bases between. The CDR3 coding sequence is TGTGCCAGCAGTTTAGGTAGTCAGCCCCAGCATTTT. Translation gives CASSLGSQPQHF.

This clone was detected a few times. The chain has TRBV5-1 and TRBJ2-3; TRBD2 agrees at 13 bases. CDR1 is SGHRS, CDR2 YFSETQ, per germline. The V segment lost 4 bases and the J segment 4 bases; nucleotides outside the gene matches: 6. The CDR3 totals 16 residues. CDR3 in DNA: TGCGCCAGCAGCCTCGTGGGACTAGCGGGGCCAGATACGCAGTATTTT. As protein: CASSLVGLAGPDTQYF. Together with reference TRBV5-1 and TRBJ2-3, the CDR3 gives the full variable domain: KAGVTQTPRYLIKTRGQQVTLSCSPISGHRSVSWYQQTPGQGLQFLFEYFSETQRNKGNFPGRFSGRQFSNSRSEMNVSTLELGDSALYLCASSLVGLAGPDTQYFGPGTRLTVL.

The chain couples TRBV4-1 to TRBJ2-5; D not resolved. The CDR3 has 15 residues. The germline CDR1 and CDR2 sequences are MGHRA and YSYEKL. With 5 bases removed from V and 3 bases from J, the gap between germline ends came to 16 bases. Here the CDR3 DNA reads TGCGCCAGCAGCAACCAAGCGACTCCAGAAGAGACCCAGTACTTC. This gives the protein CASSNQATPEETQYF.

This chain connects TRBV4-1 to TRBJ2-5; D remains ambiguous. Germline-derived CDR1 and CDR2 are MGHRA and YSYEKL. Trimming shortened V by 2 bases and J by 3 bases, and 7 bases separated the two germline ends. This CDR3 region has 13 residues. The CDR3 region has the DNA TGCGCCAGCAGCCAATGGCGGAAAGAGACCCAGTACTTC. Translating gives CASSQWRKETQYF.

This rearrangement joins TRBV11-2 to TRBJ2-5; TRBD2 aligns across 9 bases. Looked up from germline, CDR1 is SGHAT and CDR2 is FQNNGV. Unmatched junction bases numbered 6, after V lost 0 bases and J lost 1 base. The CDR3 is made up of 17 amino acids. This CDR3 reads CASSLDDRRGGQETQYF. CDR3 nucleotides: TGTGCCAGCAGCTTAGACGATCGGCGGGGGGGCCAAGAGACCCAGTACTTC.

The chain employs TRBV14 and TRBJ2-1, with TRBD1 identical over 7 bases. This CDR3 is 14 amino acids long. V was clipped by 1 base and J by 9 bases; unmatched bases: 6. The germline gives CDR1 SGHDN, CDR2 FVKESK. The CDR3: CASSQGTGRGEQFF. The CDR3, as DNA: TGTGCCAGCAGCCAAGGGACAGGCAGGGGTGAGCAGTTCTTC. The full variable domain, with the rest looked up from reference TRBV14 and TRBJ2-1, is EAGVTQFPSHSVIEKGQTVTLRCDPISGHDNLYWYRRVMGKEIKFLLHFVKESKQDESGMPNNRFLAERTGGTYSTLKVQPAELEDSGVYFCASSQGTGRGEQFFGPGTRLTVL.

The gene calls are TRBV2 and TRBJ1-1, with D hard to call. Looked up from germline, CDR1 is SNHLY and CDR2 is FYNNEI. The CDR3 sequence is 14 residues long. With 6 bases removed from V and 0 bases from J, the gap between germline ends came to 11 bases. As DNA, the CDR3 is TGTGCCAGCAGAAACGATGGCATGAACACTGAAGCTTTCTTT. This sequence encodes CASRNDGMNTEAFF.

With respect to this clone: The junction and the germline gene differ at one end; a read error may be behind it. This chain links TRBV14 with TRBJ2-3, with 16 bases aligning to TRBD2. Germline lookup yields CDR1 SGHDN and CDR2 FVKESK. This CDR3 has 19 residues. As DNA, the CDR3 is TGTGCCAGCATCCAAAACTTGGGACTAGCGGGGGGGCAGCCAGATACGCAGTATTTT. Translated: CASIQNLGLAGGQPDTQYF.

In this sample, this clone turned up a few times. The rearrangement uses TRBV7-2 and TRBJ1-1; no clear D. The CDR3 totals 12 residues. Trimming removed 1 base at V and 8 bases at J, with 8 bases between. Germline-derived CDR1 and CDR2 are SGHTA and FQGNSA. The CDR3 loop is CASSLGSREAFF. The CDR3 DNA is TGTGCCAGCAGCTTAGGCTCCAGGGAAGCTTTCTTT.

The V gene is TRBV7-9, the J gene TRBJ1-4; no definite D call. With 5 bases removed from V and 5 bases from J, the gap between germline ends came to 12 bases. Germline loops: CDR1 SEHNR, CDR2 FQNEAQ (reference sequence). This CDR3 is built from 14 residues. CDR3 sequence: CASSPAGLNEKLFF. The CDR3 DNA follows: TGTGCCAGCAGCCCTGCGGGGTTGAATGAAAAACTGTTTTTT.

The gene calls are TRBV18 and TRBJ1-2; 8 nucleotides agree with TRBD1. Trimming at V came to 5 bases and at J to 6 bases, leaving 2 bases not matched to a gene. Germline V gene data show CDR1 as KGHSH and CDR2 as LQKENI. The CDR3 covers 12 residues. CDR3 bases: TGTGCCAGCTCAAAGGACAGGGATGGCTACACCTTC. Protein product: CASSKDRDGYTF.

This clone was counted between two and nine times. The rearrangement links TRBV20-1 to TRBJ1-4; D might be TRBD1 (5 bases). Germline V gives CDR1 DFQATT, CDR2 SNEGSKA (reference sequence). This CDR3 comprises 15 residues. V dropped 3 bases and J dropped 7 bases, with 18 bases sitting between them. The CDR3 spells CSASPPGYGGEKLFF. CDR3 bases: TGCAGTGCTAGTCCCCCGGGCTACGGGGGTGAAAAACTGTTTTTT.

The chain is built from TRBV15 and TRBJ2-7; D is possibly TRBD1 (5 bases). CDR1 is LNHNV and CDR2 is YYDKDF in the germline V gene (reference sequence). This CDR3 region has 14 residues. Trimming cost V 3 bases and J 4 bases, with 13 bases left between them. The CDR3 DNA is TGTGCCACCAGCAGCCTAGGCGCAGGGTACGAGCAGTACTTC. Protein product: CATSSLGAGYEQYF.

V and J are TRBV30 and TRBJ2-1; D gene ambiguous. Trimming removed 0 bases from V and 10 bases from J, with 7 bases in between. CDR1 is GTSNPN and CDR2 is SVGIG in the germline V gene (reference sequence). The CDR3 has 11 amino acids. Here the CDR3 reads CAWSVLLEQFF. CDR3 nucleotides: TGTGCCTGGAGTGTACTGCTCGAGCAGTTCTTC.

This clone was counted between two and nine times. The gene calls are TRBV19 and TRBJ1-2; the match to TRBD1 covers 8 bases. This CDR3 region has 13 residues. V lost 5 bases and J lost 6; bases outside the gene matches: 5. The germline V gene encodes CDR1 LNHDA and CDR2 SQIVND (reference sequence). The CDR3 here is CASSDRGGDGYTF. As DNA, the CDR3 is TGTGCCAGTAGTGACAGGGGAGGGGATGGCTACACCTTC.

The chain couples TRBV2 to TRBJ2-1; 7 bases map to TRBD1. J lost 7 bases, V lost 7 bases, and 10 bases had no gene match. Germline V lookup: CDR1 SNHLY, CDR2 FYNNEI. This CDR3 has 14 residues. The CDR3 protein is CASTEDRVTNEQFF. As DNA, the CDR3 is TGTGCCAGCACCGAAGACAGGGTAACGAATGAGCAGTTCTTC.

The V and J genes are TRBV2 and TRBJ2-2; TRBD1 aligns across 7 bases. The J segment lost 6 bases and the V segment lost 4 bases, leaving 8 bases of the junction unmatched. CDR1 is SNHLY and CDR2 is FYNNEI in the germline V gene. The CDR3 sequence is 15 residues long. The CDR3 here is CASSGETGKAGELFF. In DNA, the CDR3 is TGTGCCAGCAGTGGAGAGACAGGGAAGGCCGGGGAGCTGTTTTTT.

The rearrangement uses TRBV25-1 and TRBJ1-1, with D hard to call. V was pared by 3 bases and J by 0 bases, with 11 bases between. Germline V gene data show CDR1 as MGHDK and CDR2 as SYGVNS. The CDR3 is 15 residues long. The CDR3 here is CASSEFGTMNTEAFF. The CDR3 region has the DNA TGTGCCAGCAGTGAGTTCGGAACTATGAACACTGAAGCTTTCTTT.

The V gene is TRBV7-2, the J gene TRBJ2-1; 7 nucleotides align to TRBD1. The CDR3 has 14 amino acids. Trimming cost V 3 bases and J 8 bases; bases outside gene matches: 7. The germline gives CDR1 SGHTA, CDR2 FQGNSA. The CDR3 loop is CASSFTTGVYEQFF. For the CDR3, the DNA is TGTGCCAGCAGCTTTACCACAGGGGTATATGAGCAGTTCTTC. The full variable domain, rest sourced from reference TRBV7-2 and TRBJ2-1, is GAGVSQSPSNKVTEKGKDVELRCDPISGHTALYWYRQSLGQGLEFLIYFQGNSAPDKSGLPSDRFSAERTGGSVSTLTIQRTQQEDSAVYLCASSFTTGVYEQFFGPGTRLTVL.

The CDR3 DNA reads TGTGCCAGCAGCAACGGACACATGAACACTGAAGCTTTCTTT. Its translation: CASSNGHMNTEAFF. The rearrangement uses TRBV14 and TRBJ1-1; D is possibly TRBD1 (5 bases). The CDR3 has 14 amino acids. Trimming pared 5 bases from V and 0 bases from J, leaving 10 bases between. CDR1 SGHDN and CDR2 FVKESK come from the germline V gene.

The chain couples TRBV28 to TRBJ2-5; tentatively, D is TRBD2 (5 bases). Trimming took 7 bases from V and 0 from J, leaving 12 bases between them. From germline, CDR1 is MDHEN and CDR2 SYDVKM. The CDR3 length is 14 residues. CDR3 protein: CASITRDYQETQYF. CDR3 bases: TGTGCCAGCATAACCCGGGATTACCAAGAGACCCAGTACTTC.

CDR3 in amino acids: CASNISRGFAYEQYF. The CDR3 coding sequence is TGCGCCAGTAATATAAGTCGGGGGTTCGCCTACGAGCAGTACTTC. The chain carries TRBV5-1 and TRBJ2-7, with a possible D match to TRBD2 (6 bases). There are 15 residues in the CDR3. Per the germline V gene, CDR1 is SGHRS and CDR2 is YFSETQ. The V and J ends lost 8 bases and 2 bases respectively, with 20 bases between them. The full variable domain, its missing parts supplied by reference TRBV5-1 and TRBJ2-7, is KAGVTQTPRYLIKTRGQQVTLSCSPISGHRSVSWYQQTPGQGLQFLFEYFSETQRNKGNFPGRFSGRQFSNSRSEMNVSTLELGDSALYLCASNISRGFAYEQYFGPGTRLTVT.

This CDR3 is CASSLVLGEGEKLFF. DNA of the CDR3: TGCGCCAGCAGCTTGGTCTTGGGCGAGGGTGAAAAACTGTTTTTT. V and J are TRBV5-1 and TRBJ1-4; D uncertain. Germline V lookup: CDR1 SGHRS, CDR2 YFSETQ. V was cut by 0 bases and J by 7 bases, with 13 bases left in between. The CDR3 extends over 15 amino acids.

This clone turned up a few times. The chain recombines TRBV7-9 with TRBJ2-1; 7 nucleotides match TRBD1. Germline V gives CDR1 SEHNR, CDR2 FQNEAQ (reference sequence). The CDR3 is 14 residues long. The junction had 4 bases not matched to a gene; V was cut back by 5 bases and J by 3 bases. This CDR3 is CASSRQGNYNEQFF. In DNA form, the CDR3 reads TGTGCCAGCAGCCGACAGGGCAACTACAATGAGCAGTTCTTC.

The V and J genes are TRBV10-3 and TRBJ1-1; D is undetermined. Trimming pared 6 bases from V and 1 base from J, leaving 6 bases between. This CDR3 spans 12 amino acids. Per the germline V gene, CDR1 is ENHRY and CDR2 is SYGVKD. The CDR3 spells CAIRTPNTEAFF. In DNA form, the CDR3 reads TGTGCCATCAGGACACCGAACACTGAAGCTTTCTTT.

In this sample, this clone turned up a few times. This rearrangement joins TRBV6-6 to TRBJ1-1; a possible D gene is TRBD1 (5 bases). The CDR3 totals 14 residues. Germline V CDR1 and CDR2: MNHNY, SVGAGI (reference sequence). The ends were cut back, 7 bases at V and 0 bases at J, with 12 bases in the middle. The chain's CDR3 is CASKGPGMNTEAFF. In DNA form, the CDR3 reads TGTGCCAGCAAGGGGCCTGGCATGAACACTGAAGCTTTCTTT.

The chain recombines TRBV5-5 with TRBJ1-5, with TRBD1 matching over 7 bases. The CDR3 runs 14 residues. CDR1 and CDR2 from the germline V gene are SGHKS and YYEKEE (reference sequence). The trim removed 4 bases at V and 8 bases at J, leaving 9 bases unmatched. The CDR3 region has the DNA TGTGCCAGCAGCCCCCGACAGGGTCGGGAGCCCCAGCATTTT. Its translation is CASSPRQGREPQHF.

The V and J genes are TRBV3-1 (or the pseudogene TRBV3-2) and TRBJ2-7; D is ambiguous. V was pared by 3 bases and J by 0 bases, with 9 bases between. Germline-derived CDR1 and CDR2 are LGHDT and YNNKEL (reference sequence). The CDR3 consists of 14 residues. The CDR3 region is CASSHPVNSYEQYF. CDR3 DNA sequence: TGTGCCAGCAGCCACCCAGTGAACTCCTACGAGCAGTACTTC.

CDR3 sequence reads: CASSRGVGNSPLHF. CDR3 in DNA: TGTGCCAGCAGCCGGGGTGTGGGGAATTCACCCCTCCACTTT. The V call is TRBV7-2, the J call TRBJ1-6, with no clear D. Deletions cut 5 bases from V and 7 bases from J, with 12 bases between. This CDR3 spans 14 amino acids. In germline, CDR1 is SGHTA, CDR2 FQGNSA.

The chain has TRBV7-9 and TRBJ1-3; TRBD1 might be the D (5 bases). This CDR3 contains 15 residues. Germline CDR1 reads SEHNR; CDR2 reads FQNEAQ (reference sequence). V gave up 2 bases and J gave up 0 bases, with 8 bases separating them. This CDR3 is CASSLFRDSGNTIYF. CDR3 bases: TGTGCCAGCAGCTTATTCAGGGACTCTGGAAACACCATATATTTT.